The entry below gives a single TCR beta chain sequence along with its context. V shed 1 base and J shed 6 bases, with 13 bases lying between them. CDR1 and CDR2 from the germline V gene are SEHNR and FQNEAQ (reference sequence). The CDR3 runs to 14 residues. TCRdb reprocessed the 5' RACE reads with MiXCR, giving one entry per CDR3 protein. The table has about 560,000 distinct CDR3 sequences, about 22% seen once; the top ten hold 7% to 9%. This sample was taken from a study of T-cell memory formation after mild COVID-19. This sequence originates from an adult woman who had mild COVID-19 (a few samples of this study predate the infection). Cell type and time point are not known. V is TRBV7-9 and J is TRBJ2-7; D tentatively reads TRBD1 or TRBD2 (6 bases each). The sample comprised PBMCs or a T cell subset sorted from them (not recorded which). For the CDR3, the DNA is TGTGCCAGCAGCTTAGGGGGGGCCAGCCTCGAGCAGTACTTC. Translating it yields CASSLGGASLEQYF.